These 15 T cell receptor beta chains were sequenced from one sample in a study of blood T cell repertoires in COVID-19. Profiling relied on immunoSEQ multiplex PCR, and the TCRdb table lists in-frame clones only, not all of them. The sample has 250,000 to 300,000 clones; around 89% are singletons. Input material: peripheral blood. The receptor set was obtained from a man between 40 and 49 years old with acute or convalescent COVID-19.

The J gene is TRBJ2-1, the V gene TRBV4-2; 8 nucleotides line up with TRBD2. This CDR3 spans 13 amino acids. In germline, CDR1 is LGHNA, CDR2 YNFKEQ. J was trimmed by 4 bases and V by 9 bases; bases with no gene match: 5. As DNA, the CDR3 is TGTGCCAGTGCGGGGGGTCAGTACAATGAGCAGTTCTTC. As protein: CASAGGQYNEQFF.

This chain connects TRBV10-3 to TRBJ2-1, with TRBD2 identical over 10 bases. Germline V gives CDR1 ENHRY, CDR2 SYGVKD. J gave up 6 bases and V 11 bases, and 13 bases lay outside the gene matches. The CDR3 consists of 15 residues. CDR3 in amino acids: CASRAAGGPSNEQFF. CDR3 nucleotide sequence: TGTGCCTCACGAGCAGCGGGGGGGCCGTCCAATGAGCAGTTCTTC.

This chain uses TRBV7-9 with TRBJ2-3; 9 bases fit TRBD2. CDR1 is SEHNR and CDR2 is FQNEAQ in the germline V gene (reference sequence). With V trimmed by 2 bases and J by 6 bases, 15 bases remained unmatched. The CDR3 covers 18 residues. The DNA of the CDR3 is TGTGCCAGCAGCTTAAGAGGAGGTAGCGGGGGCGAGTCTGATACGCAGTATTTT. Its translation is CASSLRGGSGGESDTQYF. Drawing the rest from reference TRBV7-9 and TRBJ2-3, the complete variable domain is DTGVSQNPRHKITKRGQNVTFRCDPISEHNRLYWYRQTLGQGPEFLTYFQNEAQLEKSRLLSDRFSAERPKGSFSTLEIQRTEQGDSAMYLCASSLRGGSGGESDTQYFGPGTRLTVL.

This rearrangement joins TRBV7-9 to TRBJ1-3, with unresolved D. The CDR3 has 15 residues. The germline V and J ends were trimmed by 1 base and 0 bases, with 7 bases remaining between them. The V gene's germline CDR1 is SEHNR and CDR2 FQNEAQ (reference sequence). CDR3 coding DNA: TGTGCCAGCAGCTTAGGACACCCCTCTGGAAACACCATATATTTT. Protein sequence: CASSLGHPSGNTIYF.

CDR3 in DNA: TGTGCCAGCAGCTTGAAAATAACCGGACAGGGGGCATTCTACGAGCAGTACTTC. Its protein product is CASSLKITGQGAFYEQYF. The genes are TRBV5-4 and TRBJ2-7; 11 nucleotides agree with TRBD1. V trimming: 1 base; J trimming: 3 bases; junction bases outside the gene matches: 12. Germline V gene sequence: CDR1 SGHNT, CDR2 YYREEE (reference sequence). The CDR3 is 18 residues long.

This chain connects TRBV27 to TRBJ2-7, with a possible D match to TRBD2 (5 bases). The germline V gene has CDR1 MNHEY and CDR2 SMNVEV (reference sequence). V was cut by 6 bases and J by 6 bases, with 18 bases left in between. There are 14 residues in the CDR3. The CDR3 sequence: CASSLTPGGREQYF. In DNA form, the CDR3 reads TGTGCCAGCAGCCTAACACCAGGAGGACGCGAGCAGTACTTC.

The sample holds one count of this clone. The chain carries TRBV19 and TRBJ2-7, with TRBD2 as a possible D gene (5 bases). This CDR3 comprises 16 residues. V lost 1 base, J lost 3 bases, and 16 bases lay in between. From germline, CDR1 is LNHDA and CDR2 SQIVND (reference sequence). The chain's CDR3 is CASSIGGSGSDYEQYF. The CDR3 DNA is TGTGCCAGTAGTATAGGAGGGTCGGGCTCCGACTACGAGCAGTACTTC.

The CDR3 region is CASNPVGGGTNEQFF. The CDR3 region has the DNA TGTGCCAGTAACCCGGTAGGCGGGGGCACGAATGAGCAGTTCTTC. The genes are TRBV19 and TRBJ2-1; D perhaps matches TRBD2 (7 bases). CDR3 length: 15 amino acids. Trimming left V 7 bases short and J 7 bases short, with 20 bases between. Per germline, CDR1 LNHDA and CDR2 SQIVND (reference sequence).

The chain joins TRBV12-3 or TRBV12-4 to TRBJ2-7; possibly TRBD1 for D (5 bases). Trimming took 4 bases from V and 1 from J, leaving 8 bases between them. The length of the CDR3 is 13 residues. CDR3 amino acids: CASSWTRSYEQYF. The CDR3 DNA sequence: TGTGCCAGCAGTTGGACACGTTCCTACGAGCAGTACTTC.

The chain employs TRBV25-1 and TRBJ2-3; the D gene is possibly TRBD2 (7 bases). The ends were cut back, 8 bases at V and 4 bases at J, with 22 bases in the middle. Germline assignment: CDR1 MGHDK and CDR2 SYGVNS. This CDR3 contains 16 residues. The CDR3 sequence: CASGTLGGPVADTQYF. The CDR3 coding sequence is TGTGCCAGCGGTACACTGGGGGGGCCCGTCGCAGATACGCAGTATTTT.

The rearrangement joins TRBV30 to TRBJ1-2; no reliable D call. Deletions cut 5 bases from V and 8 bases from J, with 18 bases between. The germline V gene encodes CDR1 GTSNPN and CDR2 SVGIG (reference sequence). There are 13 residues in the CDR3. The CDR3 loop reads CAWASPSWKGYTF. Here the CDR3 DNA reads TGTGCCTGGGCTTCGCCTAGCTGGAAAGGCTACACCTTC.

The V and J genes are TRBV19 and TRBJ1-1; no clear D gene. Germline V gives CDR1 LNHDA, CDR2 SQIVND (reference sequence). Trimming shortened V by 8 bases and J by 0 bases, and 16 bases separated the two germline ends. The CDR3 spans 15 residues. The CDR3 nucleotides are TGTGCCAGTGGTCAGAACGCTAGGTTGAACACTGAAGCTTTCTTT. Amino acid sequence: CASGQNARLNTEAFF. Full variable domain (outside the CDR3, taken from reference TRBV19 and TRBJ1-1): DGGITQSPKYLFRKEGQNVTLSCEQNLNHDAMYWYRQDPGQGLRLIYYSQIVNDFQKGDIAEGYSVSREKKESFPLTVTSAQKNPTAFYLCASGQNARLNTEAFFGQGTRLTVV.

The chain combines TRBV12-5 with TRBJ1-1; a possible D gene is TRBD1 (5 bases). Germline-derived CDR1 and CDR2 are LGHNT and FRNRAP. Trimming shortened V by 5 bases and J by 0 bases, and 13 bases separated the two germline ends. The CDR3 consists of 15 residues. The CDR3 loop reads CASGERGRMNTEAFF. For the CDR3, the DNA is TGTGCTAGTGGTGAGCGGGGACGGATGAACACTGAAGCTTTCTTT.

The rearrangement links TRBV19 to TRBJ1-1; 7 bases line up with TRBD1. CDR3 length: 15 amino acids. Per germline, CDR1 LNHDA and CDR2 SQIVND (reference sequence). J gave up 8 bases and V 6 bases, and 15 bases lay outside the gene matches. CDR3 nucleotide sequence: TGTGCCAGTAGCTCCCCAGGGGGTTGGCCAATCGAAGCTTTCTTT. Translating it yields CASSSPGGWPIEAFF.

V and J are TRBV5-4 and TRBJ2-1; 10 bases map to TRBD2. Per the germline V gene, CDR1 is SGHNT and CDR2 is YYREEE (reference sequence). Trimming took 1 base from V and 5 from J; bases not matched to a gene: 9. The CDR3 totals 17 residues. CDR3 in amino acids: CASSLLVAGGIHNEQFF. The CDR3 nucleotides read TGTGCCAGCAGCTTGTTGGTAGCGGGGGGCATTCACAATGAGCAGTTCTTC. Drawing the rest from reference TRBV5-4 and TRBJ2-1, the complete variable domain is ETGVTQSPTHLIKTRGQQVTLRCSSQSGHNTVSWYQQALGQGPQFIFQYYREEENGRGNFPPRFSGLQFPNYSSELNVNALELDDSALYLCASSLLVAGGIHNEQFFGPGTRLTVL.